What follows describes a single T cell receptor (beta chain). It has no known antigen specificity. Base qualities are missing; no much larger clone stands one base away. The protocol used for the library was the immunoSEQ multiplex PCR assay. A mixture of 60 forward primers for TCR Vbeta segments and 13 reverse primers for TCR Jbeta segments was used in the multiplex PCR. A multiplex PCR assay on genomic DNA amplified the CDR3 region of rearranged TCR beta genes. On the Illumina HiSeq System, the amplified TCR beta libraries were sequenced as 87-base-pair reads. The published analysis was carried out like this. A later analysis counted some 74 million unique TCR beta chains across the 666 repertoires, and some 11 million of these chains were shared by at least two donors. To remove PCR and sequencing errors, raw reads were error-corrected and collapsed into unique sequences using a nearest-neighbor algorithm that merged closely related sequences. Alignment of CDR3 sequences to IMGT reference sequences was used to assign V, D and J gene segments. For a sequence to be retained, a match of at least six nucleotides was required to both a V gene segment and a J gene segment. A rearrangement was called productive if the CDR3 had no stop codons and remained in frame with V and J, and every other rearrangement was called non-productive. CDR3 was defined by IMGT convention, running from the second conserved V-encoded cysteine to the conserved J-encoded phenylalanine. The earlier analysis of 450 to 750 of the donors excluded any sequence lacking an unambiguous match to a single V gene segment. An earlier analysis of a few hundred of the donors called V segments functional above 56.7% productive rearrangements and segregating when the between-donor standard deviation exceeded 5%. A statistical classification framework was built to diagnose cytomegalovirus status from the catalog of TCR beta chain sequences. In a later analysis, TCR nucleotide sequences were compared against IMGT/GENE-DB human TR gene sequences so that V and J genes could be assigned. Using the TCRdist pipeline, a later analysis assigned CDR3 sequences along with most-parsimonious VDJ recombination scenarios. In a later analysis, each TCR beta chain was defined by its CDR3 amino acid sequence together with its V-gene family, and reads lacking a unique V-gene family were excluded. In a later analysis, around 600 highly shared, low-generation-probability nucleotide sequences were removed to address suspected cross-contamination and a sequencing artifact. A later analysis calculated a clonal expansion index for each public chain from normalized within-repertoire ranks of inferred template counts. In a later analysis, generation probabilities were computed using a VDJ recombination model fitted to out-of-frame rearrangements, and the results were checked against IGoR. A later analysis scored TCR-TCR, TCR-HLA and TCR-CMV co-occurrence with hypergeometric tests, applying a repertoire-size bias correction to TCR pairs. False discovery rates were estimated in a later analysis by permuting HLA or CMV assignments 20 times. A later analysis grouped co-occurring TCRs with DBSCAN, adding TCRdist sequence similarity when clustering within HLA-allele-positive subsets. Repertoires with fewer than 30,000 or more than 120,000 public chains were left out of co-occurrence clustering, as were about five repertoires with anomalous nucleotide sharing. Drawn from immuneACCESS, this table holds only the in-frame rearrangements with V and J called that TCRdb kept. Clones are partly lost; checked studies trace under half to an unresolved V gene and leave the rest unexplained. V and J calls and clone size are as listed in that table; D and trimming were resolved from the DNA. In all, the sample holds about 130,000 clones, and approximately 80% of those were seen once. The ten largest clones take up more than 8% of the sample.

The cohort consisted of hundreds of healthy bone marrow donors. At the time of sampling, every cohort member was nominally healthy, though immune exposures that went unrecorded were likely present. The donor tested CMV seropositive and was one of the 289 seropositive cohort members. Every donor gave a peripheral blood sample, and the peripheral blood mononuclear cells from that sample were used for TCR beta sequencing. The Qiagen DNeasy Blood Extraction Kit was used to extract genomic DNA from the blood cell samples. From the cysteine through the phenylalanine, the CDR3 covers 14 amino acids. Only the CDR3 portion is preserved as DNA: 42 bases, with reading frame beginning at the first base. Ends trimmed: V by 6 bases, J by 2 bases; bases unmatched to a gene: 1. CDR1 MNHNS and CDR2 SASEGT were looked up in the germline V gene. This record belongs to a study of cytomegalovirus exposure and HLA in healthy donors (dated by TCRdb to 2017 to 2019). Study-level background: An earlier analysis of several hundred of the donors reported about 250 Gb of sequence data and roughly 100 million unique TCR beta sequences from 150 million to 200 million T cells. HLA typing included class I and class II loci at four-digit resolution. The study was designed to test whether signatures of past pathogen exposure could be identified by cataloging public T cell receptors. Roughly 300 gigabases of sequencing data and some 85 million unique TCR sequences were included in an early release covering under 650 HLA-typed donors. Among the approximately 400 genotyped donors, 75% to 90% belonged to the genetic ancestry cluster associated with self-reported Caucasian donors. Rather than using new phenotypic data, the later analysis identified candidate immune exposures from TCR beta sequences and from how often those sequences occurred across donors. A later analysis re-analyzed previously published TCR beta repertoires from roughly 630 donors and added high-resolution HLA genotyping to study TCR occurrence patterns. Every discovery cohort repertoire had been produced on one sequencing platform. Using immunosequencing, the study profiled T cell repertoires from some 670 subjects and related those repertoires to cytomegalovirus serostatus. Along with the roughly 670-subject first cohort, a separate validation cohort of more than 90 different subjects was used. The study combined high-throughput TCR immunosequencing, statistical association of individual TCRs with disease status, and machine learning to predict cytomegalovirus infection status. In a later genetic analysis, genome-wide SNP genotypes for about 60% of the 666 donors were used, and that subset was treated as a discovery cohort. Among roughly 370 genotyped donors of the cohort, an average of roughly 240,000 unique TCR beta nucleotide sequences were sequenced per donor, roughly 18% of them non-productive. In an earlier analysis of several hundred of the donors, high-throughput TCR beta sequencing was used to judge whether each TCR beta V gene segment behaved as functional or pseudogenic. The number of donors typed differed by locus, with about 629-630 for A, B, C, DRB1 and DQB1, 522 for DQA1, 600 to 610 for DPA1, and about 450 for DPB1. Donor age, sex, ethnicity and CMV serostatus were compiled alongside the repertoire data. Five DR-DQ haplotypes were treated as single units for association and clustering because of strong linkage in the cohort.

General study outcomes and caveats: A later analysis associated roughly 17,000 TCR beta sequences with specific HLA alleles at a false discovery rate of 0.05. The study gave a list of some 150 TCR beta chains associated with cytomegalovirus. Because some donors lacked HLA typing at each locus, the association tests relied only on the typed subset. A few of the identified cytomegalovirus-associated TCR beta chains were confirmed in vitro to be specific for cytomegalovirus antigens. Only TCR beta chains were sequenced in this cohort, and the absence of alpha or paired-chain data limited detectable features. Correlated functional status among segregating V segments might be attributable to linkage disequilibrium, but an unknown experimental factor could not be ruled out. According to the authors, the approach could potentially be generalized to other disease states and immunological phenotypes. Roughly uniform sequencing depth across donors was assumed in presence/absence analyses, although this assumption may not hold. When HLA alleles, especially DR and DQ, strongly co-occurred, TCR associations were difficult to assign to individual alleles. A later genetic analysis associated a missense DCLRE1C variant with V-gene and J-gene trimming of TCR beta chains, and an independent cohort replicated the association. A further reported finding was that TCR beta sequences accurately predicted the HLA-A and HLA-B alleles for most subjects in the first cohort. In an earlier analysis of more than 450 of the donors, most TCR beta V segments were observed in productive rearrangements about 87% or about 30% of the time, broadly matching IMGT annotations. Because counts were too low, some 16 rarely observed V segments, including chromosome 9 orphons, were excluded from the earlier analysis of 587 of the donors. Compared with equally common non-associated chains, HLA-associated TCR beta chains in a later analysis were more clonally expanded and had lower generation probabilities. Most TCR sequences were seen in very few donors, while some public TCRs were found in many individuals. The 87-base-pair reads could not distinguish some IMGT-functional V segments, including TRBV6-2 and TRBV6-3, so those segments were excluded. A cluster of highly shared sequence variants was judged likely to represent a technical artifact of the sequencing pipeline. The only immune exposure information available for the cohort was CMV serostatus. Several of the top co-occurrence clusters appeared to be linked to parvovirus B19, influenza, CMV and Epstein-Barr virus, according to a later analysis. Compared with the roughly 700-donor mean, donors in an Asian-associated ancestry cluster had fewer N-insertions in productive TCRs, according to a later genetic analysis. In a later analysis, TCR association rates were found to vary across HLA loci, with the most associated TCRs seen for DRB1 alleles and the fewest for HLA-C alleles. Most CMV-associated TCR beta chains appeared to be HLA-restricted in a later analysis, and the HLA associations seemed to be driven largely by CMV exposure. The classifier was reported to diagnose cytomegalovirus status with high specificity and sensitivity in both the original and validation cohorts.

The V and J genes are TRBV6-1 and TRBJ2-7, and 13 bases in between align with TRBD2. This sequence was found in a man aged 30-40 years in good health and CMV-seropositive. The sequenced sample was PBMCs. The DNA is as follows: TGTGCCAGCAGGGGGACTAGCGGGACCTACGAGCAGTACTTC. This sequence encodes CASRGTSGTYEQYF.